This passage covers 20 T cell receptor beta chains from one sample sequenced in a study of beta chain features in type 1 diabetes. The investigators reverse transcribed all of the isolated RNA, so they sequenced expressed TCRB transcripts. Method: immunoSEQ multiplex PCR; TCRdb's copy keeps in-frame clones and lacks some. The data show almost 350,000 clones, 7.5% to 9% seen once. Sequenced sample: central memory CD4+ T cells from blood. The receptors here all came from a woman aged 18-29 years in good health.

The chain carries TRBV7-2 and TRBJ2-7; D not certain. The germline gives CDR1 SGHTA, CDR2 FQGNSA. Trimming left V 5 bases short and J 0 bases short, with 11 bases between. The CDR3 is made up of 14 amino acids. The CDR3 sequence is CASSAWIDSYEQYF. In DNA, the CDR3 is TGTGCCAGCAGCGCGTGGATAGACTCCTACGAGCAGTACTTC.

The chain combines TRBV5-1 with TRBJ1-5; a possible D gene is TRBD1 (5 bases). Trimming pared 4 bases from V and 0 bases from J, leaving 11 bases between. CDR3 size: 15 residues. The germline gives CDR1 SGHRS, CDR2 YFSETQ. The CDR3 protein is CASSPGPDSNQPQHF. The DNA of the CDR3 is TGCGCCAGCAGCCCGGGGCCTGATAGCAATCAGCCCCAGCATTTT.

This clone was recorded a few times. The chain carries TRBV4-3 and TRBJ2-7, with D perhaps matching TRBD1 (6 bases). The V gene lost 4 bases and the J gene lost 2 bases, with 15 bases spanning the gap. Germline CDR1 and CDR2: LGHNA and YSLEER. This CDR3 spans 15 amino acids. The CDR3 loop reads CASSLNWDTTYEQYF. CDR3 DNA: TGCGCCAGCAGCCTAAACTGGGACACCACCTACGAGCAGTACTTC.

The sample holds a few counts of this clone. This sequence joins TRBV15 and TRBJ2-1; tentative D call: TRBD2 (6 bases). V shed 2 bases and J shed 3 bases, with 11 bases lying between them. From germline, CDR1 is LNHNV and CDR2 YYDKDF (reference sequence). The CDR3 totals 15 residues. The CDR3 nucleotides are TGTGCCACCAGCAGATTTAGCGGAGACTACAATGAGCAGTTCTTC. Its translation is CATSRFSGDYNEQFF.

The rearrangement links TRBV6-6 to TRBJ1-5, with D perhaps TRBD1 (5 bases). Germline values: CDR1 MNHNY, CDR2 SVGAGI (reference sequence). With 5 bases removed from V and 6 bases from J, the gap between germline ends came to 11 bases. The CDR3 has 13 residues. CDR3 coding DNA: TGTGCCAGCAGTGAGCGGGGGGTTCAGCCCCAGCATTTT. It codes for CASSERGVQPQHF.

The V and J genes are TRBV7-9 and TRBJ1-2; D is possibly TRBD1 (6 bases). Germline V gene data show CDR1 as SEHNR and CDR2 as FQNEAQ (reference sequence). The V gene lost 2 bases and the J gene lost 0 bases, with 10 bases spanning the gap. This CDR3 has 15 amino acids. CDR3 bases: TGTGCCAGCAGCTTACTGGACAGAGCTAACTATGGCTACACCTTC. Protein sequence: CASSLLDRANYGYTF.

The gene calls are TRBV28 and TRBJ1-5; 11 positions match TRBD1. CDR3 size: 16 residues. J was trimmed by 5 bases and V by 4 bases; bases with no gene match: 7. CDR1 is MDHEN and CDR2 is SYDVKM in the germline V gene. CDR3 DNA sequence: TGTGCCAGCAGTTATAGGACAGGGGGCTCTTATCAGCCCCAGCATTTT. Encoded protein: CASSYRTGGSYQPQHF.

This chain uses TRBV15 with TRBJ2-1; 7 bases map to TRBD2. V lost 2 bases, J lost 6 bases, and 10 bases stayed unmatched. Per the germline V gene, CDR1 is LNHNV and CDR2 is YYDKDF (reference sequence). This CDR3 spans 16 amino acids. The CDR3 loop reads CATSRIPGLFSNEQFF. The DNA for the CDR3 is TGTGCCACCAGCAGAATTCCGGGACTATTTTCCAATGAGCAGTTCTTC.

This clone was seen only a few times. The chain employs TRBV5-1 and TRBJ2-3; D gene ambiguous. Trimming took off 3 bases at V and 4 bases at J, with 15 bases between the two ends. There are 15 residues in the CDR3. Germline assignment: CDR1 SGHRS and CDR2 YFSETQ. CDR3 bases: TGCGCCAGCAGCTCGACGGCTTCTGGGTCAGATACGCAGTATTTT. This codes for CASSSTASGSDTQYF.

The rearrangement joins TRBV7-3 to TRBJ2-1; 10 bases fit TRBD1. V gave up 5 bases and J gave up 4 bases; unmatched junction bases: 5. CDR1 is SGHTA and CDR2 is FQGTGA in the germline V gene. CDR3 length equals 15 residues. The CDR3 spells CASSPGQGPYNEQFF. CDR3 bases: TGTGCCAGCAGCCCGGGACAGGGGCCTTACAATGAGCAGTTCTTC.

J is TRBJ1-2 and V is TRBV7-2; D not resolved. The CDR3 is 13 residues long. V was cut by 5 bases and J by 5 bases, with 12 bases left in between. CDR1 and CDR2 (germline): SGHTA, FQGNSA. The DNA of the CDR3 is TGTGCCAGCAGCCAGGCTGGACGTTATGGCTACACCTTC. This codes for CASSQAGRYGYTF.

In this sample, this clone turned up a few times. The gene calls are TRBV7-9 and TRBJ2-5; D is ambiguous. This CDR3 is built from 14 residues. The ends were cut back, 4 bases at V and 2 bases at J, with 11 bases in the middle. Germline CDR1 SEHNR, CDR2 FQNEAQ (reference sequence). CDR3 residues: CASSSQQLQETQYF. The CDR3 bases are TGTGCCAGCAGCTCACAGCAATTACAAGAGACCCAGTACTTC.

This clone was recorded many times. J is TRBJ2-7 and V is TRBV2; TRBD2 matches 9 bases. Trimming took 4 bases from V and 2 from J; bases not matched to a gene: 6. CDR3 length: 15 residues. Germline CDR1 is SNHLY and CDR2 is FYNNEI. The CDR3 loop is CASSGRAGGPYEQYF. CDR3 sequence (DNA): TGTGCCAGCAGTGGAAGAGCGGGAGGTCCCTACGAGCAGTACTTC.

This clone was picked up a small number of times. The sample has other DNA sequences that encode this CDR3 too. The chain carries TRBV5-1 and TRBJ1-1; possible D gene TRBD1, 6 bases. Germline V gene lookup returns CDR1 SGHRS and CDR2 YFSETQ. Trimming left V 0 bases short and J 0 bases short, with 6 bases between. The CDR3 spans 14 residues. CDR3 in DNA: TGCGCCAGCAGCTTGGGGACAGTGAACACTGAAGCTTTCTTT. Residues: CASSLGTVNTEAFF.

The V gene is TRBV11-1, the J gene TRBJ2-5; 10 bases match TRBD1. With the DNA end fitting TRBJ2-7 better, the J assignment may be wrong. The germline CDR1 and CDR2 sequences are SGHAT and FQDESV (reference sequence). This CDR3 has 14 residues. The chain's CDR3 is CASSLDRGPYEQYF. The DNA of the CDR3 is TGTGCCAGCAGCCTCGACAGGGGGCCCTACGAGCAGTACTTC.

The chain uses TRBV2 and TRBJ2-2; no reliable D call. The CDR3 consists of 13 residues. Germline CDR1 SNHLY, CDR2 FYNNEI. V gave up 7 bases and J gave up 1 base, with 7 bases separating them. CDR3 residues: CASNSKNTGELFF. The CDR3 nucleotides read TGTGCCAGCAACTCTAAGAACACCGGGGAGCTGTTTTTT.

This clone occurred a few times. The chain recombines TRBV27 with TRBJ2-7, with TRBD1 matching 8 bases. Trimming took 6 bases from V and 1 from J; bases not matched to a gene: 2. This CDR3 spans 13 amino acids. Germline CDR1 and CDR2: MNHEY and SMNVEV (reference sequence). The CDR3 loop reads CASRRTGSYEQYF. The CDR3 DNA follows: TGTGCCAGCAGAAGGACAGGGTCCTACGAGCAGTACTTC.

This clone occurred once. The chain joins TRBV7-3 to TRBJ2-1; TRBD2 matches 8 bases. The V gene end was trimmed by 4 bases and the J gene end by 0 bases; junction bases not matched to a gene: 5. The CDR3 spans 16 residues. Germline CDR1 SGHTA, CDR2 FQGTGA. CDR3 loop: CASSSHAGGSYNEQFF. The CDR3 coding sequence is TGTGCCAGCAGCTCCCACGCGGGAGGCTCCTACAATGAGCAGTTCTTC. Drawing the rest from reference TRBV7-3 and TRBJ2-1, the complete variable domain is GAGVSQTPSNKVTEKGKYVELRCDPISGHTALYWYRQSLGQGPEFLIYFQGTGAADDSGLPNDRFFAVRPEGSVSTLKIQRTERGDSAVYLCASSSHAGGSYNEQFFGPGTRLTVL.

J is TRBJ2-1 and V is TRBV5-1; 8 nucleotides line up with TRBD1. Per germline, CDR1 SGHRS and CDR2 YFSETQ. This CDR3 comprises 14 residues. Trimming at V came to 4 bases and at J to 9 bases, leaving 9 bases not matched to a gene. CDR3 residues: CASSGQGQHSEQFF. The CDR3 DNA sequence: TGCGCCAGCAGCGGACAGGGACAGCATTCTGAGCAGTTCTTC.

The chain has TRBV10-2 and TRBJ2-5; 11 bases line up with TRBD2. Germline assignment: CDR1 WSHSY and CDR2 SAAADI. The CDR3 totals 15 residues. V dropped 4 bases and J dropped 5; count of bases not matched to a gene: 6. The CDR3 spells CASSGYSGRGETQYF. CDR3 DNA: TGCGCCAGCAGTGGATATAGCGGGAGGGGTGAGACCCAGTACTTC.